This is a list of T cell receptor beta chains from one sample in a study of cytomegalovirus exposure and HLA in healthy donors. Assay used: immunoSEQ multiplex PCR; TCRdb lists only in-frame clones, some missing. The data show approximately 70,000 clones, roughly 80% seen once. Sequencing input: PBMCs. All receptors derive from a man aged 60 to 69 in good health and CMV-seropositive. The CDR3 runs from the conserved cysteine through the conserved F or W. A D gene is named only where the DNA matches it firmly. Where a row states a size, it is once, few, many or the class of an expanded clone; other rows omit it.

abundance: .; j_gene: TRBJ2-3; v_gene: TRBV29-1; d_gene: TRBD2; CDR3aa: CSVVSGSVGDTQYF; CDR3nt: TGCAGCGTTGTTAGCGGGAGCGTCGGAGATACGCAGTATTTT
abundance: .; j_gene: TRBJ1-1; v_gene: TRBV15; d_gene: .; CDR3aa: CATSPGGGAEAFF; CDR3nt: TGTGCCACCAGCCCGGGGGGAGGGGCTGAAGCTTTCTTT
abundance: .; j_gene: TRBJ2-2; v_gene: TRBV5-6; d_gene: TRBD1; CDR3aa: CASSFDRQGYTGELFF; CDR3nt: TGTGCCAGCAGCTTCGATAGACAGGGGTACACCGGGGAGCTGTTTTTT
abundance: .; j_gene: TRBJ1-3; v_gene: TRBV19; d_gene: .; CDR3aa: CASSRLFGNTIYF; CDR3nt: TGTGCCAGTAGCAGGTTATTTGGAAACACCATATATTTT
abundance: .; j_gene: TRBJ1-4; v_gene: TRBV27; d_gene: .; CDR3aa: CASSPLIPGRDYLGTNEKLFF; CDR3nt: TGTGCCAGCAGTCCGCTAATCCCAGGCAGGGACTATTTGGGGACTAATGAAAAACTGTTTTTT
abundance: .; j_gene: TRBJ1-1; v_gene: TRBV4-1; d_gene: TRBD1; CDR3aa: CASSQRGWTGGNTEAFF; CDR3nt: TGCGCCAGCAGCCAGAGAGGATGGACAGGGGGAAACACTGAAGCTTTCTTT
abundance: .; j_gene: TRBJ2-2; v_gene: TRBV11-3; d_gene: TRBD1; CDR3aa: CASSTRTGNTGELFF; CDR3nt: TGTGCCAGCAGCACACGGACAGGGAACACCGGGGAGCTGTTTTTT
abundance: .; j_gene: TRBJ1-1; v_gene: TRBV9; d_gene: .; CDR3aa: CASSGGVGNTEAFF; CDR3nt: TGTGCCAGCAGTGGGGGGGTAGGTAACACTGAAGCTTTCTTT
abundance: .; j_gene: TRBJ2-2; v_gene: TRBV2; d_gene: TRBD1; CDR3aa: CASSVTPGQGFTGELFF; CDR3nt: TGTGCCAGCAGTGTCACACCGGGACAGGGATTTACCGGGGAGCTGTTTTTT
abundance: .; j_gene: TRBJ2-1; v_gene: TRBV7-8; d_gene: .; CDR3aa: CASSPRGRGQSSYNEQFF; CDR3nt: TGTGCCAGCAGCCCACGTGGGAGGGGACAAAGCTCCTACAATGAGCAGTTCTTC
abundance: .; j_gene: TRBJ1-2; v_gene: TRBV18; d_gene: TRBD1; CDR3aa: CASSRAGTGVYGYTF; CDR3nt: TGTGCCAGCTCACGGGCCGGGACAGGGGTCTATGGCTACACCTTC
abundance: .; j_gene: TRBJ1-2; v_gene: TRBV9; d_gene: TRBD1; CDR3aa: CASSGEGDRDPVYGYTF; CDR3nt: TGTGCCAGCAGCGGGGAGGGGGACAGGGATCCCGTCTATGGCTACACCTTC
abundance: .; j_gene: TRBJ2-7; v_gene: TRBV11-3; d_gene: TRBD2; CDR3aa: CASSPAGGRGGYEQYF; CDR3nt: TGTGCCAGCAGCCCCGCGGGGGGGAGGGGAGGCTACGAGCAGTACTTC
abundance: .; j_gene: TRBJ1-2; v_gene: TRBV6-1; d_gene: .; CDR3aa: CASRRSGGKNYGYTF; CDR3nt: TGTGCCAGCAGGAGGAGTGGGGGGAAAAACTATGGCTACACCTTC
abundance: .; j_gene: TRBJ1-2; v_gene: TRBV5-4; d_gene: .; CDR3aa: CASSLPGAPRGYTF; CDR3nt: TGTGCCAGCAGCTTGCCAGGGGCCCCCCGTGGCTACACCTTC
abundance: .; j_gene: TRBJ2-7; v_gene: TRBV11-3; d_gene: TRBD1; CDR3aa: CASSLHGTARTKYSSYEQYF; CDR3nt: TGTGCCAGCAGCTTGCACGGGACAGCGAGAACGAAATATAGTTCCTACGAGCAGTACTTC
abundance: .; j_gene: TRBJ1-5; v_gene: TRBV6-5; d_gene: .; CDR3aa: CASSYSQGRVQHF; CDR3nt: TGTGCCAGCAGTTACTCGCAGGGGCGGGTCCAGCATTTT
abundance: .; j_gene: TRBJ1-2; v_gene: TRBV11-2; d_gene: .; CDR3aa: CASSPIRTVGINYGYTF; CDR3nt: TGTGCCAGCAGCCCTATCCGGACAGTGGGGATTAACTATGGCTACACCTTC
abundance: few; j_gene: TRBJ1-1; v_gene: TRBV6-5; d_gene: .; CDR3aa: CASSYSRSNTEAFF; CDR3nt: TGTGCCAGCAGTTACTCGCGTTCGAACACTGAAGCTTTCTTT
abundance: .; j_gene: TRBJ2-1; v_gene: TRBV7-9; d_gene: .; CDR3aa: CASSLAHSRPFFF; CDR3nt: TGTGCCAGCAGCTTAGCGCACTCCCGTCCCTTTTTCTTC
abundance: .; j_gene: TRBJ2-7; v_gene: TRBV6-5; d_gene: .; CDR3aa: CASSLNGVTSYEQYF; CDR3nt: TGTGCCAGCAGTTTAAACGGGGTCACCTCCTACGAGCAGTACTTC
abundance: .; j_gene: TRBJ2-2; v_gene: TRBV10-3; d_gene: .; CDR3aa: CAIRQTINFPGELFF; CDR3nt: TGTGCCATCAGGCAGACTATTAACTTTCCCGGGGAGCTGTTTTTT
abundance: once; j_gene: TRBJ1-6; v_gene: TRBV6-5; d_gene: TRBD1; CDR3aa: CASSLGQGWRSPLHF; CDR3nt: TGTGCCAGCAGCTTAGGACAGGGGTGGAGATCACCCCTCCACTTT
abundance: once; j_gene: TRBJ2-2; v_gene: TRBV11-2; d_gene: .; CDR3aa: CASSSQIGRLPTGELFF; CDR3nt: TGTGCCAGCAGCTCCCAGATCGGTAGACTACCTACCGGGGAGCTGTTTTTT
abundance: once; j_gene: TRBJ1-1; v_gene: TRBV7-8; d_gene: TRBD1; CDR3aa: CASRQGQGPTEAFF; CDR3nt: TGTGCCAGCAGACAGGGACAGGGACCCACTGAAGCTTTCTTT
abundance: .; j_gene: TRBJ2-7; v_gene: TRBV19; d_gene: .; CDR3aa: CASSNGGNYEQYF; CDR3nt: TGTGCCAGTAGTAACGGGGGAAACTACGAGCAGTACTTC
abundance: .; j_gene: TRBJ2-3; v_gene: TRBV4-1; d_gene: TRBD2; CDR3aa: CASSQTPGLAGGRTDTQYF; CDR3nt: TGCGCCAGCAGCCAAACCCCGGGACTAGCGGGGGGACGCACAGATACGCAGTATTTT
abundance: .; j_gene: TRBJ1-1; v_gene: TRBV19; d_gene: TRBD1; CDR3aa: CASRPGQGNTEAFF; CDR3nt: TGTGCCAGTAGACCGGGACAGGGGAACACTGAAGCTTTCTTT
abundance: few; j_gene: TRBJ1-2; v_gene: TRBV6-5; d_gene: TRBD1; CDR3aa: CASSRWTGPYGYTF; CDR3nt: TGTGCCAGCAGCCGTTGGACAGGCCCCTATGGCTACACCTTC
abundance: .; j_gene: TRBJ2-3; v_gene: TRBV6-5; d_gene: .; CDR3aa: CASSYGGSPDTQYF; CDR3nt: TGTGCCAGCAGTTACGGAGGCTCACCGGATACGCAGTATTTT
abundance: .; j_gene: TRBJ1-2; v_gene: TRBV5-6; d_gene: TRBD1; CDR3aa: CASITGTGRGYTF; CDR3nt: TGTGCCAGCATCACCGGGACAGGTCGCGGCTACACCTTC
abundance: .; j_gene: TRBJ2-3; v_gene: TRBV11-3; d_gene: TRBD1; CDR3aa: CASSRTPGTGNSWADTQYF; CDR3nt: TGTGCCAGCAGCCGAACCCCCGGGACAGGGAATTCATGGGCAGATACGCAGTATTTT
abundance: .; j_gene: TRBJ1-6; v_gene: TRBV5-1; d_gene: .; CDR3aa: CASADRSDNSPLHF; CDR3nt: TGCGCCAGCGCCGACAGGTCAGATAATTCACCCCTCCACTTT
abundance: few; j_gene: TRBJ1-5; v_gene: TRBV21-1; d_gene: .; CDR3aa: CAPGSGINQPQHF; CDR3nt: TGTGCCCCTGGGTCGGGGATTAATCAGCCCCAGCATTTT
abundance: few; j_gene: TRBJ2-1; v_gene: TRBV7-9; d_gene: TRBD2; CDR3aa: CASSASGSNEQFF; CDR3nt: TGTGCCAGCTCGGCTAGCGGGAGCAATGAGCAGTTCTTC
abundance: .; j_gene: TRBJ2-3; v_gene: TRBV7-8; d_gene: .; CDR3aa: CASSLPVGADTQYF; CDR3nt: TGTGCCAGCAGCTTACCGGTGGGAGCGGATACGCAGTATTTT